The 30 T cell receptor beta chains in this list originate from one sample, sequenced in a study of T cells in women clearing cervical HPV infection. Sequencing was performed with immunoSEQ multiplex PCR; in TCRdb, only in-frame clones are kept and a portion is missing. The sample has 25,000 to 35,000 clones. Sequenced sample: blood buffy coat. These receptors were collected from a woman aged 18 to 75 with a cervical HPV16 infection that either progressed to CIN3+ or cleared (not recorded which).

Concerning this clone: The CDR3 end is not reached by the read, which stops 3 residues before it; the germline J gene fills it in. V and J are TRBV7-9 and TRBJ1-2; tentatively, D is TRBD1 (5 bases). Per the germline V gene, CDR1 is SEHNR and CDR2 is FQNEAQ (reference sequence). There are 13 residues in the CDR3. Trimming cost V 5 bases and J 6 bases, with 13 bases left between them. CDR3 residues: CASSPRQGDGYTF. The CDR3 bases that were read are TGTGCCAGCAGCCCAAGGCAGGGCGATGGC.

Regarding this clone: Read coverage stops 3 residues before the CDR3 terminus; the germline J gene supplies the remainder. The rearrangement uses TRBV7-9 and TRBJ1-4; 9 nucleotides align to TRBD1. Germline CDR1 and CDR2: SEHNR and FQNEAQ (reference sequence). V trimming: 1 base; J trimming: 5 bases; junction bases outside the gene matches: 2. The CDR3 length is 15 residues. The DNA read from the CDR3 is TGTGCCAGCAGCTTAGGGGACAGGGAGAATGAAAAA. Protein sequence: CASSLGDRENEK. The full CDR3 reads CASSLGDRENEKLFF.

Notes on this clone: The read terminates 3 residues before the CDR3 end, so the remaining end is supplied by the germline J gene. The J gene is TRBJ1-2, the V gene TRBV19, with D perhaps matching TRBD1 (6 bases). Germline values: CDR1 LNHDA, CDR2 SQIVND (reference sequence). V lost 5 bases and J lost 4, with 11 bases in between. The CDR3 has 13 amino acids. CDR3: CASSPPDSYGYTF. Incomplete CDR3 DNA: TGTGCCAGTAGTCCCCCGGACAGCTATGGC. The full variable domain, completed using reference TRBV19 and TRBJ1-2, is DGGITQSPKYLFRKEGQNVTLSCEQNLNHDAMYWYRQDPGQGLRLIYYSQIVNDFQKGDIAEGYSVSREKKESFPLTVTSAQKNPTAFYLCASSPPDSYGYTFGSGTRLTVV.

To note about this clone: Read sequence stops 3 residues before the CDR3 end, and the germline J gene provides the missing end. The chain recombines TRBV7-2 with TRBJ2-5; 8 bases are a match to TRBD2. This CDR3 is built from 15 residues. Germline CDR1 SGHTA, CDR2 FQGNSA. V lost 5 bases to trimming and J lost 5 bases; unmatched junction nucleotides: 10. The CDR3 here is CASSRNGLAPETQYF. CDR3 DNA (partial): TGTGCCAGCAGCCGGAACGGACTAGCTCCCGAGACC.

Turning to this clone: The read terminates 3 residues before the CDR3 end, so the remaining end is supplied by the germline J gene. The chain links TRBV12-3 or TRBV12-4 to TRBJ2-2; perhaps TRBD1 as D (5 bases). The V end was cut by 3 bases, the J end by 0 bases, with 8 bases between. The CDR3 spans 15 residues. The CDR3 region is CASSFRTTNTGELFF. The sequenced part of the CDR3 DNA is TGTGCCAGCAGTTTTCGGACAACGAACACCGGGGAG.

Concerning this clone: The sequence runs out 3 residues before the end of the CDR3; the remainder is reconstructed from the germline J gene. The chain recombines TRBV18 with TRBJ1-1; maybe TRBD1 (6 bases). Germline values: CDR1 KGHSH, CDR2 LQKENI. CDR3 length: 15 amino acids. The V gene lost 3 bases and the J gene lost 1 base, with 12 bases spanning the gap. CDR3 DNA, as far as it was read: TGTGCCAGCTCACCGCCCGGGACACCGAACACTGAA. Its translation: CASSPPGTPNTE. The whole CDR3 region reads CASSPPGTPNTEAFF.

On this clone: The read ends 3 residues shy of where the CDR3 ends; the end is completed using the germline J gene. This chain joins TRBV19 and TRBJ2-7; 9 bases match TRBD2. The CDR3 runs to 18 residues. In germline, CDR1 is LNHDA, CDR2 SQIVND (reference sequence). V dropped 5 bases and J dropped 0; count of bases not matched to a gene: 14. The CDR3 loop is CASSVQTSGGISSYEQYF. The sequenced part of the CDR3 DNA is TGTGCCAGTAGTGTACAGACTAGCGGAGGCATAAGCTCCTACGAG.

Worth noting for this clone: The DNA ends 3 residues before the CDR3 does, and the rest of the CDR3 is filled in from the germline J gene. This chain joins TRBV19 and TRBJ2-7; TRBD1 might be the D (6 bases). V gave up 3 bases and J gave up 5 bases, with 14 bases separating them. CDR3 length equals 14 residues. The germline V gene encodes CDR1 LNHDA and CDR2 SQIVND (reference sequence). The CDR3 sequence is CASSIEWGPNEQYF. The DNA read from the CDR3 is TGTGCCAGTAGTATTGAATGGGGGCCCAACGAG.

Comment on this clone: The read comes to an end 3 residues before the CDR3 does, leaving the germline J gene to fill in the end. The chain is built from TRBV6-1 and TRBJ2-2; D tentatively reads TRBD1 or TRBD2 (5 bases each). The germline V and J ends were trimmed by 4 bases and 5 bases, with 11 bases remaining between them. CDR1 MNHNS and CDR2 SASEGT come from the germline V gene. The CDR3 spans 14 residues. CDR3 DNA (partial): TGTGCCAGCAGTGTCAGCAGGGAGACCGGGGAG. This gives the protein CASSVSRETGE. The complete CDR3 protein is CASSVSRETGELFF.

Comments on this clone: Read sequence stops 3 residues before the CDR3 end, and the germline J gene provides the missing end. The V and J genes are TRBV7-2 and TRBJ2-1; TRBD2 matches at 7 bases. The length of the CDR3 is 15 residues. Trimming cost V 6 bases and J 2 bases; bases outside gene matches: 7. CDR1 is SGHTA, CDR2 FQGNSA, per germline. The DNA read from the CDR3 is TGTGCCAGCAGGACGCTAGCGGAGGCCTACAATGAG. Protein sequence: CASRTLAEAYNE. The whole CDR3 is CASRTLAEAYNEQFF.

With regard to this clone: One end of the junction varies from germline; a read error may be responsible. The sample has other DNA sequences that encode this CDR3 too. CDR3 bases read: TGTGCCAGCAGCCCCGGTCGGTCGGGTACCTCTGGAAACACT. Protein product: CASSPGRSGTSGNT. The CDR3, in full, reads CASSPGRSGTSGNTIYF. The V and J genes are TRBV7-3 and TRBJ1-3, with D unresolved. The CDR3 goes on 3 residues after the read ends, and that part is filled in from the germline J gene. In germline, CDR1 is SGHTA, CDR2 FQGTGA. The CDR3 covers 17 residues.

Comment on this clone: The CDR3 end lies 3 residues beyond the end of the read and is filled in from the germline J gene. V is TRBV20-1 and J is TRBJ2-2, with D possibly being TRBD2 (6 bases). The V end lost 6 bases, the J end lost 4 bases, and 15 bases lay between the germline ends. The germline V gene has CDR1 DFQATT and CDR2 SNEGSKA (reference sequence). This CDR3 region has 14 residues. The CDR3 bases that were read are TGCAGTGCCGAACTAGCTGGTGGCACCGGGGAG. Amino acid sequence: CSAELAGGTGE. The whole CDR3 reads CSAELAGGTGELFF.

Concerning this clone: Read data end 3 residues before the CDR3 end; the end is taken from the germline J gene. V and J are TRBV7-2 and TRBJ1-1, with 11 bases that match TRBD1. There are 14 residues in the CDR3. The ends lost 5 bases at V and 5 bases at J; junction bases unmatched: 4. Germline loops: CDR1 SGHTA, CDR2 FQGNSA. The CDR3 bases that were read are TGTGCCAGCAGCATCCGGGACAGGGGGACTGAA. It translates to CASSIRDRGTE. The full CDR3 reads CASSIRDRGTEAFF.

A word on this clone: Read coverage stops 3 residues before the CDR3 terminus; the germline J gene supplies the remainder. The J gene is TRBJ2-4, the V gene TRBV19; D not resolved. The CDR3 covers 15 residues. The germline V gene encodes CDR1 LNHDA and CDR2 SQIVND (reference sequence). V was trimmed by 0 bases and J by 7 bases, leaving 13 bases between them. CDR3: CASSIDSGVFNIQYF. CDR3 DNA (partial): TGTGCCAGTAGTATAGATTCCGGTGTTTTTAACATT.

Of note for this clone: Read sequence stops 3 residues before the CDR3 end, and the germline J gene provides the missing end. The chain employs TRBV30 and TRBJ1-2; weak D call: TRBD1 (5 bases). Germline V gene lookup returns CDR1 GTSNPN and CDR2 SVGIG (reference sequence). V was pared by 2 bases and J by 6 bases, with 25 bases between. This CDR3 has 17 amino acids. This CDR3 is CAWSRVLPGTPINGYTF. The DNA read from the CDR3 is TGTGCCTGGAGTAGAGTTCTACCCGGGACTCCAATCAATGGC.

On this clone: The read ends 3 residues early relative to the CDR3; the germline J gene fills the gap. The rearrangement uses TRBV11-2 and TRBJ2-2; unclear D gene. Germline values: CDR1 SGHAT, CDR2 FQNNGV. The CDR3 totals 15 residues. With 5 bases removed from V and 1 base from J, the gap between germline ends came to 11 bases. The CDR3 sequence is CASSMSGGNTGELFF. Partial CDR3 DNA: TGTGCCAGCAGCATGAGTGGCGGGAACACCGGGGAG.

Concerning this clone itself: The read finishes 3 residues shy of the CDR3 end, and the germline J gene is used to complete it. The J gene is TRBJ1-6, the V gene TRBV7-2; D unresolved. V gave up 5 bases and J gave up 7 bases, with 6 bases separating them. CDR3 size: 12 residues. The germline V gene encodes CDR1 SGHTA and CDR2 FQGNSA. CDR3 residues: CASSRLNSPLHF. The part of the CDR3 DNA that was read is TGTGCCAGCAGCCGTTTAAATTCACCC.

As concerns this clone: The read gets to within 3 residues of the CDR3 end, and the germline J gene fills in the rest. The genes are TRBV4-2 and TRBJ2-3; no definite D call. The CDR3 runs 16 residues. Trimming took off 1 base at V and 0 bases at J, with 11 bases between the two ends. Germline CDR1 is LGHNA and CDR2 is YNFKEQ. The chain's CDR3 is CASSQVQFPSTDTQYF. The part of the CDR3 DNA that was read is TGTGCCAGCAGCCAAGTCCAGTTTCCTAGCACAGATACG.

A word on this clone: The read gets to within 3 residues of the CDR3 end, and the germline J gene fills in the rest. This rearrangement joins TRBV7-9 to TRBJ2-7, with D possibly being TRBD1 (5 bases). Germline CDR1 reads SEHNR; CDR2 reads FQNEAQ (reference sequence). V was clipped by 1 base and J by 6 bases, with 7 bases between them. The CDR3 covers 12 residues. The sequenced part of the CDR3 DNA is TGTGCCAGCAGCTTAGAAAGGGGCGAG. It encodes CASSLERGE. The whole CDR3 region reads CASSLERGEQYF.

The CDR3 reads CSARETTGRETQYF. The sequenced part of the CDR3 DNA is TGCAGTGCTAGAGAAACGACAGGGCGGGAGACC. The chain combines TRBV20-1 with TRBJ2-5, with 7 bases that match TRBD1. The CDR3 extends 3 residues past the end of the read, so its final part is completed from the germline J gene. Trimming removed 0 bases from V and 5 bases from J; junction bases left unmatched: 6. The germline CDR1 and CDR2 sequences are DFQATT and SNEGSKA (reference sequence). The CDR3 spans 14 residues.

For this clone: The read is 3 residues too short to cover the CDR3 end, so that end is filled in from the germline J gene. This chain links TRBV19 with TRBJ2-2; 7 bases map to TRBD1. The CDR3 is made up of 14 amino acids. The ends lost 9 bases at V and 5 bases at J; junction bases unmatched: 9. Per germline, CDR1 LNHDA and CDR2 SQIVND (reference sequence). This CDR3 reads CASRTGQLTGELFF. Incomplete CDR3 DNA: TGTGCCAGCCGAACGGGACAGCTAACCGGGGAG.

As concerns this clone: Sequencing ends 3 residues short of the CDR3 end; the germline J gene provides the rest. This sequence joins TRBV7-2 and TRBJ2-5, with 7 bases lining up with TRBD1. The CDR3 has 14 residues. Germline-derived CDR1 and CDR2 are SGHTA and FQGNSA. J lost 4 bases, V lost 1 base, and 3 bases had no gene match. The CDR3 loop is CASSLGGGVETQYF. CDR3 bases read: TGTGCCAGCAGCTTAGGAGGGGGCGTAGAGACC.

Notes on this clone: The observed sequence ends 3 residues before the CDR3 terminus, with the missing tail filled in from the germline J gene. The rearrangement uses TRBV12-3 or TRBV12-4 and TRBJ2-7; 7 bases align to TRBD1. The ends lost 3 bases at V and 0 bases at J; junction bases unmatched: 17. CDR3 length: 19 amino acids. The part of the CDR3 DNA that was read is TGTGCCAGCAGTTTTGGCCCGGGACAGAAACCCTCATTCTCCTACGAG. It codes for CASSFGPGQKPSFSYE. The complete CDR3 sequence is CASSFGPGQKPSFSYEQYF.

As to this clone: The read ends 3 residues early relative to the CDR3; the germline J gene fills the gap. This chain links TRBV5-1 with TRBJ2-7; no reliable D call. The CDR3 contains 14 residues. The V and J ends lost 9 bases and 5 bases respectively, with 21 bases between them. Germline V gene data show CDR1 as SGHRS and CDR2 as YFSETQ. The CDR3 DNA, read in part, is TGCGCCACATCTTCTAACCCATCTTATGACGAG. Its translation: CATSSNPSYDE. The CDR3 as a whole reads CATSSNPSYDEQYF.

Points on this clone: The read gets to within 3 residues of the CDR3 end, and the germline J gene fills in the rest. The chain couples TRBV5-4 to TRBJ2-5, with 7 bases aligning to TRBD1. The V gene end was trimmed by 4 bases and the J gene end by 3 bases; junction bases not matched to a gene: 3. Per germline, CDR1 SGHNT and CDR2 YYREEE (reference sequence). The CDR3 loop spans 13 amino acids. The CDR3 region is CASSIDREETQYF. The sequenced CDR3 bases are TGTGCCAGCAGCATCGACAGGGAAGAGACC.

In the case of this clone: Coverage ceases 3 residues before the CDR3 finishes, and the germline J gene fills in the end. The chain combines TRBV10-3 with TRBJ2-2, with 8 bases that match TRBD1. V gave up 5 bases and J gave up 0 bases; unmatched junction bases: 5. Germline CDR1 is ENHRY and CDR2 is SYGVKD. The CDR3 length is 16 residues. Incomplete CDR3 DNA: TGTGCCATCAGTCCTAGACAGGGGACGAACACCGGGGAG. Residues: CAISPRQGTNTGE. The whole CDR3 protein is CAISPRQGTNTGELFF.

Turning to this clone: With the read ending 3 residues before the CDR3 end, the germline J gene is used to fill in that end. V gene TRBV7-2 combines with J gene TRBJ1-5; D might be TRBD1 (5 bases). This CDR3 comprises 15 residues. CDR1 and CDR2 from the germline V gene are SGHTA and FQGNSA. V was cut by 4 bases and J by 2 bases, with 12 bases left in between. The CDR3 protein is CASSSEGHGNQPQHF. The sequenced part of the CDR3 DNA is TGTGCCAGCAGCTCCGAGGGGCACGGCAATCAGCCC. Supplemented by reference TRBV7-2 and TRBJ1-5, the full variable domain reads GAGVSQSPSNKVTEKGKDVELRCDPISGHTALYWYRQSLGQGLEFLIYFQGNSAPDKSGLPSDRFSAERTGGSVSTLTIQRTQQEDSAVYLCASSSEGHGNQPQHFGDGTRLSIL.

CDR3 sequence: CASIAEGTGGLRAFF. CDR3 DNA, as far as it was read: TGTGCCAGCATTGCCGAGGGGACAGGGGGACTCCGA. J is TRBJ1-1 and V is TRBV2; 11 bases are shared with TRBD1. The read halts 3 residues ahead of the CDR3 end, with the missing end drawn from the germline J gene. This CDR3 region has 15 residues. Looked up from germline, CDR1 is SNHLY and CDR2 is FYNNEI.

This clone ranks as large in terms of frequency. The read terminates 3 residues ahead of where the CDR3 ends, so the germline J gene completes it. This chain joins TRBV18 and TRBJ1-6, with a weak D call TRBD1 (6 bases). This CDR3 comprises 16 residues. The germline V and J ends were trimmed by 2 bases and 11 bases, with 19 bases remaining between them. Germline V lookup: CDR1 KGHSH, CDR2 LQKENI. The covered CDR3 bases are TGTGCCAGCTCACCATCCCCAGACGACAGGCGCGCACCC. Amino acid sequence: CASSPSPDDRRAP. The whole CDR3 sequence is CASSPSPDDRRAPLHF. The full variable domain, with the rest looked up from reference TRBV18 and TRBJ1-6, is NAGVMQNPRHLVRRRGQEARLRCSPMKGHSHVYWYRQLPEEGLKFMVYLQKENIIDESGMPKERFSAEFPKEGPSILRIQQVVRGDSAAYFCASSPSPDDRRAPLHFGNGTRLTVT.

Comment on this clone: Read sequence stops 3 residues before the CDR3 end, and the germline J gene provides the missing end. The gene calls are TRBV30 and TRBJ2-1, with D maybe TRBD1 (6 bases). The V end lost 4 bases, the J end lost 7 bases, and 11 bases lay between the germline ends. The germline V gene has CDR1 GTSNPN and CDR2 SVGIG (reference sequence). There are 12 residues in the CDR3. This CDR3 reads CAWITQGNEQFF. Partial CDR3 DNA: TGTGCCTGGATAACCCAGGGGAATGAG.